A single sample gave rise to the 10 T cell receptor beta chains below, sequenced in a study of T cells in Graves' hyperthyroidism and ophthalmopathy. Amplification of TCR beta CDR3 regions used RNA as the template. First-round RT-PCR targeting the TCR CDR3 was performed with the HTBI primer set. A single record per CDR3 protein comes from TCRdb applying MiXCR to the multiplex PCR reads. The sample has 400,000 to 550,000 distinct CDR3 sequences; about an eighth are singletons. The sequenced material came from blood. The receptors stem from a woman under 30 with Graves' hyperthyroidism.

This clonotype has just a few counts. V usage is TRBV6-1 and J usage is TRBJ2-5; D uncertain. The CDR3 spans 13 residues. The germline V gene has CDR1 MNHNS and CDR2 SASEGT. V was trimmed by 5 bases and J by 5 bases, leaving 12 bases between them. The CDR3 is CASSKGPQETQYF. The CDR3 DNA sequence: TGTGCCAGCAGTAAGGGCCCCCAGGAGACCCAGTACTTC.

As for this clonotype: The junction shows a germline mismatch at one end, possibly a read error. The chain employs TRBV10-1 and TRBJ2-1; 16 positions agree with TRBD2. Germline CDR1 WNHNN, CDR2 SYGVQD (reference sequence). The CDR3 is made up of 19 amino acids. The CDR3 sequence is CASSVYRGLAGGPYNEQFF. The CDR3 DNA reads TGCGCCAGCAGTGTGTACCGGGGACTAGCGGGAGGGCCCTACAATGAACAGTTCTTC.

This clonotype was seen at least ten times. The V call is TRBV29-1, the J call TRBJ2-5; TRBD2 matches at 8 bases. J gave up 3 bases and V 6 bases, and 6 bases lay outside the gene matches. The CDR3 is 13 residues long. Germline-derived CDR1 and CDR2 are SQVTM and ANQGSEA. CDR3 sequence: CSVRPGLEETQYF. CDR3 nucleotides: TGCAGCGTCCGCCCGGGACTAGAAGAGACCCAGTACTTC.

In its sample, this clonotype was seen a few times. The V and J genes are TRBV29-1 and TRBJ2-4; 8 nucleotides agree with TRBD1. This CDR3 has 14 amino acids. Germline lookup yields CDR1 SQVTM and CDR2 ANQGSEA. V trimming: 6 bases; J trimming: 0 bases; junction bases outside the gene matches: 4. The CDR3 reads CSVAGGIAKNIQYF. The CDR3 DNA sequence: TGCAGCGTAGCAGGGGGCATAGCCAAAAACATTCAGTACTTC.

At least ten counts were recorded for this clonotype. This chain uses TRBV5-1 with TRBJ1-6; D is possibly TRBD1 (5 bases). The V end was cut by 0 bases, the J end by 10 bases, with 11 bases between. The V gene's germline CDR1 is SGHRS and CDR2 YFSETQ. This CDR3 contains 14 residues. In DNA form, the CDR3 reads TGCGCCAGCAGCTTGGGCAGCGGGGACTCACCCCTCCACTTT. It yields the protein CASSLGSGDSPLHF.

In its sample, this clonotype was seen many times. The V and J genes are TRBV5-6 and TRBJ1-1; a possible D gene is TRBD1 (6 bases). Germline V gene lookup returns CDR1 SGHDT and CDR2 YYEEEE. The CDR3 sequence is 16 residues long. V was trimmed by 2 bases and J by 1 base, leaving 15 bases between them. The CDR3 sequence: CASSFKQGSPNTEAFF. The DNA of the CDR3 is TGTGCCAGCAGCTTCAAACAGGGTTCCCCGAACACTGAAGCTTTCTTT.

To note about this clonotype: This may come from a read error, since a much larger clone is one base off. No conserved phenylalanine or tryptophan ends this CDR3, so it is likely a read error. The chain recombines TRBV12-3 or TRBV12-4 with TRBJ1-3; no clear D. The CDR3 covers 14 residues. Trimming pared 3 bases from V and 0 bases from J, leaving 6 bases between. The CDR3 DNA follows: TGTGCCAGCAGTTTCGGGAACTCTGGAAACACCATATATTCT. This encodes CASSFGNSGNTIYS.

This clonotype was observed at least ten times. The chain links TRBV12-3 or TRBV12-4 to TRBJ1-4; D is ambiguous. The CDR3 consists of 13 residues. V dropped 6 bases and J dropped 8 bases, with 13 bases sitting between them. As DNA, the CDR3 is TGTGCCAGCAGGCCGTGGGGAGGGGAAAAACTGTTTTTT. Its protein is CASRPWGGEKLFF.

The chain links TRBV30 to TRBJ2-7; D possibly matches TRBD1 or TRBD2 (5 bases each). In germline, CDR1 is GTSNPN, CDR2 SVGIG (reference sequence). The CDR3 is made up of 13 amino acids. V lost 1 base and J 3 bases, leaving 10 bases between the germline ends. CDR3 loop: CAWSAGANYEQYF. The CDR3 nucleotides read TGTGCCTGGAGTGCCGGGGCCAACTACGAGCAGTACTTC.

This clonotype occurred many times. One junction end disagrees with the germline gene, perhaps due to a read error. The chain combines TRBV20-1 with TRBJ2-5; D is unclear. In germline, CDR1 is DFQATT, CDR2 SNEGSKA (reference sequence). CDR3 size: 14 residues. The CDR3 sequence: CSARDDRDQEAQYF. In nucleotides, the CDR3 is TGCAGTGCTAGAGACGACCGTGACCAAGAGGCCCAGTACTTC.